This TCR beta chain stems from a study of cytomegalovirus exposure and HLA in healthy donors. Regarding this clone: The antigen remains undetermined.

Trimming removed 2 bases at V and 0 bases at J, with 7 bases between. CDR3 length: 14 amino acids. Germline CDR1 is MDHEN and CDR2 is SYDVKM. 13 Jbeta primers and 60 Vbeta primers were used for the PCR. Some clones are missing from TCRdb's copy, which holds only in-frame ones; the method was immunoSEQ multiplex PCR. The sample carries over 100,000 clones, 76% recorded once. Whole-study results and caveats: Among TCR sequences, most were rare, though some public TCRs appeared in many donors.

Sequenced: PBMCs. The V and J genes are TRBV28 and TRBJ1-1; D is unresolved. This receptor was identified in a woman aged 18-29 years in good health and CMV-seropositive. The CDR3 region has the DNA TGTGCCAGCAGTTTACAGGCGATGAACACTGAAGCTTTCTTT. Translated, it gives CASSLQAMNTEAFF.